The entry that follows covers one T cell receptor (beta chain) sequence. The germline gives CDR1 SGHRS, CDR2 YFSETQ. The CDR3 has 15 amino acids. V dropped 0 bases and J dropped 2 bases, with 10 bases sitting between them. The data originate from a study of T cell clones after liver transplantation. Assay used: immunoSEQ multiplex PCR; TCRdb lists only in-frame clones, some missing. The sample includes tens of thousands of clones, approximately 92% of them seen just once. The sample was CD4+ T cells from blood, taken 25 months after liver transplant. This clonotype was sampled from a human patient who received a liver transplant. Some of the T cells might come from the graft donor. The J gene is TRBJ2-3, the V gene TRBV5-1; possibly TRBD2 for D (5 bases). This CDR3 reads CASSLGGKNTDTQYF. The CDR3 DNA reads TGCGCCAGCAGCTTGGGAGGGAAAAACACAGATACGCAGTATTTT.